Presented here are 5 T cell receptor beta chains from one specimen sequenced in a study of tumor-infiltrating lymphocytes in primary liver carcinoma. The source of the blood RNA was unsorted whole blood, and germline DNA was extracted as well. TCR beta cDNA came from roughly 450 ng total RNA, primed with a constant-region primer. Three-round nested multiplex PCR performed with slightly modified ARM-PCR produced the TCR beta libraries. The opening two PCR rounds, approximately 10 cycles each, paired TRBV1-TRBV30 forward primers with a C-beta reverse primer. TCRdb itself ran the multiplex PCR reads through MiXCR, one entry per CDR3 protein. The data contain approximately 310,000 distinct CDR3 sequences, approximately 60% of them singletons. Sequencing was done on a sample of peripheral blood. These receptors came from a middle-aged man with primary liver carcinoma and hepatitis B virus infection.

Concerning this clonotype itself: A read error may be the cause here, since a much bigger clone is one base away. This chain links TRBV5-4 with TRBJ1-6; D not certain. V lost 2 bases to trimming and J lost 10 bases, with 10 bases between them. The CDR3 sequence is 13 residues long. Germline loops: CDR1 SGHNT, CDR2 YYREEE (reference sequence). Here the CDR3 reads CASSFSHGSPLHF. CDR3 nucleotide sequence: TGTGCCAGCAGCTTTAGTCACGGCTCACCCCTCCACTTT.

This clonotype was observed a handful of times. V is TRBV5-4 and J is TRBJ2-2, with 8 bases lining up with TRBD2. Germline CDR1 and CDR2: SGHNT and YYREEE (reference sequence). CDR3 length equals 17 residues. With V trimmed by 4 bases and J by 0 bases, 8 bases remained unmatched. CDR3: CASSLPSSGTNTGELFF. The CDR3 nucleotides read TGTGCCAGCAGCCTACCTAGTAGCGGGACGAACACCGGGGAGCTGTTTTTT.

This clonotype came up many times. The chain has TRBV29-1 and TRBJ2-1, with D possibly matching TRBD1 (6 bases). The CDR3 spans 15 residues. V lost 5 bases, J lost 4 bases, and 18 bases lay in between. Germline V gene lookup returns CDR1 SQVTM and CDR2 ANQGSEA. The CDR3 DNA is TGCAGCGTTCCCACTAGGGGGAAGGAGTACAATGAGCAGTTCTTC. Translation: CSVPTRGKEYNEQFF.

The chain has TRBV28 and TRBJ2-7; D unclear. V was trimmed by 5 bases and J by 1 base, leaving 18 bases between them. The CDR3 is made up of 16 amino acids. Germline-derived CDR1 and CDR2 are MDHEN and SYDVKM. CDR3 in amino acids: CASSPRQVGSSYEQYF. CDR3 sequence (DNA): TGTGCCAGCAGTCCGCGCCAAGTTGGCAGTTCCTACGAGCAGTACTTC.

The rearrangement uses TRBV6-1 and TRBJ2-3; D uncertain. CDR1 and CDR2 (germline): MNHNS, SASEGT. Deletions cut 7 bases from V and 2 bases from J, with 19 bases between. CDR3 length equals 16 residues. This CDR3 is CASISSVVASTDTQYF. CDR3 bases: TGTGCCAGCATTAGTAGTGTGGTGGCGTCCACAGATACGCAGTATTTT.